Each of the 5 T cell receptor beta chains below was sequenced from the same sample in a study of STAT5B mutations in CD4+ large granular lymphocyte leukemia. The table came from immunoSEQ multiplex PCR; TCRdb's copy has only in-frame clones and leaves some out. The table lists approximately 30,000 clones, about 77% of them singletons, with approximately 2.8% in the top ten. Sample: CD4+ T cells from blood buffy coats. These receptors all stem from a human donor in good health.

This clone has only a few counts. DNA for the CDR3: TGTGCCACCACCGAATGGGGAAGCTCCTATAATTCACCCCTCCACTTT. Amino acid sequence: CATTEWGSSYNSPLHF. This sequence joins TRBV27 and TRBJ1-6; D is uncertain. The CDR3 length is 16 residues. V was cut by 10 bases and J by 0 bases, with 16 bases left in between. CDR1 is MNHEY, CDR2 SMNVEV, per germline (reference sequence).

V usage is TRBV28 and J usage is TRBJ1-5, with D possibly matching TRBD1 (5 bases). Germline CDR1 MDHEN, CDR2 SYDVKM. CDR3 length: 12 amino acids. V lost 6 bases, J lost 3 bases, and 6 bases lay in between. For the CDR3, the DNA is TGTGCCAGCAGGGGGCCCAATCAGCCCCAGCATTTT. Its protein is CASRGPNQPQHF. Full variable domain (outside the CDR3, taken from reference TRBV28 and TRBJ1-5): DVKVTQSSRYLVKRTGEKVFLECVQDMDHENMFWYRQDPGLGLRLIYFSYDVKMKEKGDIPEGYSVSREKKERFSLILESASTNQTSMYLCASRGPNQPQHFGDGTRLSIL.

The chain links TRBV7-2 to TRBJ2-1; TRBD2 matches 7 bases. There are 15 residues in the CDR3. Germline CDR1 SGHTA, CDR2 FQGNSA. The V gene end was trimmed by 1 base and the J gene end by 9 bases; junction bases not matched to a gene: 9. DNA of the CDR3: TGTGCCAGCAGCTTAGGGCCGGGGAGGGCGGTTGAGCAGTTCTTC. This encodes CASSLGPGRAVEQFF.

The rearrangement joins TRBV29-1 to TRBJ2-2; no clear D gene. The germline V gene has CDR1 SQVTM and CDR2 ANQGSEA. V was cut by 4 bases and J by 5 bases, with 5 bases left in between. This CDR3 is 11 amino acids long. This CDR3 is CSVGVTGELFF. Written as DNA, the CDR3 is TGCAGCGTTGGGGTTACCGGGGAGCTGTTTTTT.

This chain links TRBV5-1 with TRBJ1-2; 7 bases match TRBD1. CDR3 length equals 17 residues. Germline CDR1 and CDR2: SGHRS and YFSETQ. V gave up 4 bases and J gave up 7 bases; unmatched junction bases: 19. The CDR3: CASSPGQVLGGNAGYTF. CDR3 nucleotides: TGCGCCAGCAGCCCCGGACAGGTTTTGGGTGGCAATGCTGGCTACACCTTC.